This T cell receptor beta chain was sequenced in a study of T cell responses to AZD1222 COVID-19 vaccine (dated by TCRdb to the early 2020s). For context, the study as a whole: TCR sequencing was performed for 230 to 250 trial participants, of whom around 210 were given two doses of AZD1222 and approximately 26 were given two doses of MenACWY control vaccine. Trial participants were enrolled into age subgroups of 18-55, 56-69 and 70-plus years, which contained roughly 140, 27 and 60 TCR-sequenced participants, respectively. On the study overall, not on this receptor specifically: Conclusions about previously exposed vaccinees were limited because only 6 or 7 AZD1222 recipients were SARS-CoV-2 seropositive at baseline. Most participants were white British and females outnumbered males, and the authors suggested that clonal diversity may have been underestimated. CD4 TCRs associated with the vaccine covered the entire spike protein, and the dominant responses were in regions 160-218 and 743-854. The 56-69-year group was small, and its depth increase did not reach significance, likely because of low power. Reportedly, close to half of the unique spike-specific TCRs recognized epitopes lying outside the regions that are mutated in the B.1.351 and B.1.1.7 variants. Because no day 14 peak-response samples were available, the repertoires could be characterized only after the peak T cell response. After two AZD1222 doses, both the breadth and the depth of spike-specific TCRs were significantly higher than at day 0 and than in MenACWY recipients.

The CDR3 holds 12 amino acids from the cysteine to the phenylalanine. Just CDR3 DNA is preserved here, 36 bases in frame from base 1. V drops 5 bases and J drops 8 bases, leaving 10 bases in between. The germline V gene gives CDR1 as MDHEN and CDR2 as SYDVKM. For this clone: Its antigen has not been determined. Base qualities are missing; no much larger clone stands one base away.

The time point label on this specimen signifies: about 28 days (+/-7) after the second vaccine dose. AZD1222 recipients with second doses at about 4 weeks or about 12 weeks were pooled, because spike-specific TCR depth and breadth did not differ between schedules. Vaccinee samples were obtained from the UK trials COV001 and COV002, which included a single-blind randomized controlled phase 2/3 trial of AZD1222 (ChAdOx1 nCoV-19) in healthy adults. Trial participant PBMC samples were collected at day 0 and day 28 after the second dose for TCRbeta chain sequencing. The CDR3 regions of human TCRbeta chains were subjected to immunosequencing. In the source study's methods: TCRs in the repertoires were compared against a reference library of SARS-CoV-2-specific TCRs that had been generated with the MIRA antigen-specificity platform. Breadth meant the fraction of unique TCRs that were SARS-CoV-2-associated, whereas depth meant the fraction of total T cells that were SARS-CoV-2-associated. Using the MIRA data, each spike-specific TCR was mapped to the spike region that the TCR reacts to and placed in a CD4 or CD8 class. Log10-transformed breadth and depth values were compared by one-way ANOVA with Sidak's multiple comparisons tests. TCRdb carries this immuneACCESS record with in-frame sequences only. Its versions omit some clonotypes, under half of them owing to an unresolved V gene in the studies checked, with the rest unexplained. The DNA gave D and trimming, while V, J and clone size come from that table. The sample yields some 79,000 clones; around 80% were counted once. The ten largest clones add up to 47% of the sample.

The chain couples TRBV28 to TRBJ1-5, with the D gene not confidently named. This receptor was identified in an adult who received the AZD1222 COVID-19 vaccine. The sample in question was peripheral blood, obtained 28 days after the second AZD1222 dose. The DNA reads TGTGCCAGCAGTCTTAGTTGGGAGCCCCAGCATTTT. It translates to CASSLSWEPQHF.